The 17 T cell receptor beta chains below all came from one sample that was sequenced in a study of T-cell memory formation after mild COVID-19. TCRdb itself ran the 5' RACE reads through MiXCR, one entry per CDR3 protein. The sample contains roughly 200,000 distinct CDR3 sequences, approximately 10% of which appear only once. Sequenced sample: PBMCs or a T cell subset sorted from them (not recorded which). The receptors were sampled from a man younger than 30 who had mild COVID-19 (a few samples of this study predate the infection). Cell type and time point are not known.

This sequence joins TRBV20-1 and TRBJ2-3; 7 bases map to TRBD1. The J segment lost 4 bases and the V segment lost 0 bases, leaving 7 bases of the junction unmatched. CDR1 and CDR2 from the germline V gene are DFQATT and SNEGSKA (reference sequence). The CDR3 loop spans 15 amino acids. CDR3 coding DNA: TGCAGTGCTAGAGATCAGGACAGGAACGCAGATACGCAGTATTTT. Amino acids: CSARDQDRNADTQYF.

This chain uses TRBV7-9 with TRBJ1-5; 10 bases line up with TRBD1. V trimming: 5 bases; J trimming: 11 bases; junction bases outside the gene matches: 9. Germline V gives CDR1 SEHNR, CDR2 FQNEAQ (reference sequence). CDR3 length: 14 amino acids. The CDR3 DNA is TGTGCCAGCAGCCTTGGACAGGGGGGGCGGTCCCAGCATTTT. Translation gives CASSLGQGGRSQHF. The full variable domain, rest sourced from reference TRBV7-9 and TRBJ1-5, is DTGVSQNPRHKITKRGQNVTFRCDPISEHNRLYWYRQTLGQGPEFLTYFQNEAQLEKSRLLSDRFSAERPKGSFSTLEIQRTEQGDSAMYLCASSLGQGGRSQHFGDGTRLSIL.

This clonotype appeared many times. The chain carries TRBV29-1 and TRBJ1-5; D is ambiguous. Trimming removed 4 bases from V and 7 bases from J, with 14 bases in between. Germline-derived CDR1 and CDR2 are SQVTM and ANQGSEA. This CDR3 is built from 13 residues. The CDR3 DNA sequence: TGCAGCGTTGTCCTGGGATCGGGCCAGCCCCAGCATTTT. Its translation is CSVVLGSGQPQHF.

A few counts support this clonotype. The J gene is TRBJ2-7, the V gene TRBV5-6; D is undetermined. The CDR3 covers 13 residues. Germline V gives CDR1 SGHDT, CDR2 YYEEEE. Trimming took off 4 bases at V and 6 bases at J, with 14 bases between the two ends. DNA of the CDR3: TGTGCCAGCAGCCTAGGACCCCACGGCGAGCAGTACGTC. Its translation: CASSLGPHGEQYV.

This clonotype was counted many times. The gene calls are TRBV20-1 and TRBJ2-3; D unclear. Trimming took off 0 bases at V and 4 bases at J, with 8 bases between the two ends. Looked up from germline, CDR1 is DFQATT and CDR2 is SNEGSKA (reference sequence). The CDR3 is 13 residues long. The CDR3 sequence: CSARDGLADTQYF. The CDR3 DNA follows: TGCAGTGCTAGAGATGGCCTAGCAGATACGCAGTATTTT.

This clonotype was picked up many times. One end of the junction does not line up with germline, which may come from a read error. The CDR3 DNA reads TGTGCCAGCAGTTTAGGCCTAGCGGGAAGACCAGACTTC. Its translation is CASSLGLAGRPDF. The gene calls are TRBV12-3 or TRBV12-4 and TRBJ2-5; 9 bases map to TRBD2. The CDR3 covers 13 residues.

In this sample, this clonotype turned up many times. V is TRBV7-2 and J is TRBJ1-2; D gene uncertain. V lost 5 bases and J 1 base, leaving 5 bases between the germline ends. The germline V gene encodes CDR1 SGHTA and CDR2 FQGNSA. This CDR3 has 12 amino acids. The CDR3: CASSEVNYGYTF. The CDR3 DNA is TGTGCCAGCAGCGAGGTTAACTATGGCTACACCTTC.

In its sample, this clonotype was seen a few times. The rearrangement links TRBV5-1 to TRBJ2-2; 12 bases match TRBD2. This CDR3 is 18 amino acids long. Trimming at V came to 1 base and at J to 1 base, leaving 5 bases not matched to a gene. Germline V CDR1 and CDR2: SGHRS, YFSETQ. The CDR3 reads CASSLQGLAGLNTGELFF. CDR3 coding DNA: TGCGCCAGCAGCTTGCAAGGACTAGCGGGGTTGAACACCGGGGAGCTGTTTTTT.

This clonotype was found many times. In DNA, the CDR3 is TGCGCCAGCAGCATATCTAGCACAGATACGCAGTATTTT. It is translated as CASSISSTDTQYF. This chain joins TRBV5-1 and TRBJ2-3, with D unclear. The V gene lost 4 bases and the J gene lost 0 bases, with 6 bases spanning the gap. The CDR3 length is 13 residues. The V gene's germline CDR1 is SGHRS and CDR2 YFSETQ. The variable domain in full, completed from reference TRBV5-1 and TRBJ2-3, reads KAGVTQTPRYLIKTRGQQVTLSCSPISGHRSVSWYQQTPGQGLQFLFEYFSETQRNKGNFPGRFSGRQFSNSRSEMNVSTLELGDSALYLCASSISSTDTQYFGPGTRLTVL.

This clonotype appeared a few times. The rearrangement links TRBV5-1 to TRBJ2-1, with D perhaps TRBD1 (5 bases). The CDR3 runs 15 residues. V was cut by 0 bases and J by 5 bases, with 12 bases left in between. Germline CDR1 and CDR2: SGHRS and YFSETQ. CDR3 in DNA: TGCGCCAGCAGCTTGGCCCCCCCAGGGCACAATGAGCAGTTCTTC. This sequence encodes CASSLAPPGHNEQFF.

This clonotype has more than one count but fewer than ten. The rearrangement uses TRBV3-1 and TRBJ2-3; no clear D. The CDR3 is 15 residues long. Trimming shortened V by 6 bases and J by 3 bases, and 16 bases separated the two germline ends. Germline CDR1 LGHDT, CDR2 YNNKEL (reference sequence). In DNA form, the CDR3 reads TGTGCCAGCAGGTCGGCCGGCCGGCAAACAGATACGCAGTATTTT. Its translation is CASRSAGRQTDTQYF.

This chain connects TRBV7-2 to TRBJ2-3, with 8 bases lining up with TRBD2. The junction had 15 bases not matched to a gene; V was cut back by 5 bases and J by 2 bases. The CDR3 is 18 residues long. CDR1 and CDR2 (germline): SGHTA, FQGNSA. CDR3: CASSPLLRAGGTTDTQYF. The CDR3 DNA follows: TGTGCCAGCAGCCCCCTGCTCAGGGCGGGGGGAACCACAGATACGCAGTATTTT.

The gene calls are TRBV4-3 and TRBJ1-2; tentative D call: TRBD1 (5 bases). The CDR3 is made up of 14 amino acids. The germline V gene has CDR1 LGHNA and CDR2 YSLEER. The V and J ends lost 0 bases and 4 bases respectively, with 9 bases between them. Here the CDR3 DNA reads TGCGCCAGCAGCCAAGATCGGACACTCTATGGCTACACCTTC. Its protein is CASSQDRTLYGYTF.

In its sample, this clonotype was seen a few times. The chain combines TRBV20-1 with TRBJ1-1; D is possibly TRBD1 (5 bases). Germline values: CDR1 DFQATT, CDR2 SNEGSKA (reference sequence). The CDR3 length is 17 residues. The V end lost 3 bases, the J end lost 0 bases, and 20 bases lay between the germline ends. The CDR3 sequence: CSASRIRQSSLNTEAFF. The CDR3 coding sequence is TGCAGTGCTAGTCGAATTCGACAGTCGAGCCTGAACACTGAAGCTTTCTTT.

This clonotype was found many times. The V call is TRBV5-1, the J call TRBJ2-1; a possible D gene is TRBD1 (6 bases). Germline lookup yields CDR1 SGHRS and CDR2 YFSETQ. The V end was cut by 2 bases, the J end by 6 bases, with 9 bases between. CDR3 size: 13 residues. The CDR3 DNA sequence: TGCGCCAGCAGCTTCAGGGGCCCCAATGAGCAGTTCTTC. Amino acid sequence: CASSFRGPNEQFF.

The chain uses TRBV9 and TRBJ2-1, with a tentative D call TRBD1 (6 bases). This CDR3 is 15 amino acids long. Deletions cut 3 bases from V and 0 bases from J, with 10 bases between. The V gene's germline CDR1 is SGDLS and CDR2 YYNGEE. The CDR3 coding sequence is TGTGCCAGCAGCGGAGAGGGGGACTCCTACAATGAGCAGTTCTTC. Its translation: CASSGEGDSYNEQFF.

This chain joins TRBV6-5 and TRBJ2-1; TRBD1 might be the D (6 bases). Germline-derived CDR1 and CDR2 are MNHEY and SVGAGI. V gave up 7 bases and J gave up 2 bases, with 9 bases separating them. The CDR3 is 13 residues long. This CDR3 reads CASTPGAYNEQFF. The CDR3 coding sequence is TGTGCCAGCACCCCAGGGGCCTACAATGAGCAGTTCTTC.